The following is a T cell receptor (beta chain) sequence with its context. This clonotype was seen a handful of times. What this receptor recognizes is not known. No much larger clone exists at a distance of one base, and base qualities are not known. The record originates from a study of human T cells and chemical hapten exposure (dated by TCRdb to the early 2020s). Study-wide context: For sensitization, 2% DPC in acetone was applied to an approximately 2 cm by approximately 2 cm area of upper inner arm skin. For TCR sequencing, blood came from about 29 alopecia patients at anywhere from one to four time points (pre-sensitization, 2, 6 and 24 weeks). Libraries were combined into a pool for sequencing, and differences in TCR yield between samples came mainly from small differences in library volumes within the pool. Blood was sampled from patients pre-sensitization (week 0) and at 2, 6 and about 24 weeks after DPC sensitization. Patch tests used Finn chambers with 0.01% DPC on the upper back, scored after 6 days by International Contact Dermatitis Research Group standards. Patients additionally received weekly therapeutic DPC doses to the scalp throughout the roughly 25-week study period. This study followed changes in the peripheral blood TCR repertoire in vivo during primary and secondary sensitization of alopecia patients to the hapten diphenylcyclopropenone (DPC). Alopecia areata with under or over 50% scalp involvement, alopecia totalis and alopecia universalis were represented in the patient cohort, which was mostly female.

General findings and caveats noted by the study authors: After repeated subsampling, changes were observed in the strength of the expansion versus patch-test correlation and in the threshold at which the correlation became significant. DPC sensitization did not change how many TCRs were above 1 in 1000 frequency, and no evidence was found of alterations in global repertoire structure. A positive correlation was found between the number of PT1 expanded TCRs and patch test score, with significance reached at thresholds 8, 16 and 32 but not 4. Because every patient had alopecia, a presumed autoimmune disease, the patients' immune response might differ from that of healthy individuals. Compared with pre-sensitization or healthy control sets, expanded TCRs formed significantly more large CDR3 similarity clusters, which is consistent with antigen-driven responses.

Per the publication, the time point label means: pre-sensitization, week 0. The treatment or condition tag for this specimen amounts to: therapeutic diphenylcyclopropenone sensitization with weekly scalp DPC. Blood at each patch-test visit was drawn before the patch test was applied. Eligible patients were aged 18 to 70, diagnosed with alopecia, deemed suitable for DPC therapy, and excluded if pregnant. Total RNA was extracted from unfractionated whole blood that had been collected in Tempus Blood RNA tubes. Libraries were constructed by RACE. Data came from a NextSeq 500. During library preparation, unique molecular identifiers were attached to individual cDNA molecules so that TCRs could be counted in a quantitative, reproducible way. Both TCR alpha and TCR beta chains were sequenced from each blood RNA sample. The study's own analysis went as follows. The median number of TCRs per sample was approximately 93,000, ranging from about 23,224 to 690,600. The Decombinator software suite was used to annotate V, J and CDR3 in the TCR reads. For PS versus PT1 abundance plots, all samples were subsampled to the same number of TCRs (28,000). TCRs were defined as expanded if absent before sensitization and observed at least eight times at the 2-week time point. Using fastp trimming at Q25 and MiXCR clonotype assembly, TCRdb reanalyzed the public sequencing data and kept in-frame beta chains. For every CDR3 protein sequence, its rows merge into one entry that carries the most common genes and DNA. It is TCRdb's table, rather than the study itself, that gives the V and J calls and clone size. This sample comprises more than 150,000 distinct CDR3 sequences, roughly 30% of them detected only once. Roughly 3% of the sample comes from the top ten.

CDR1 is given as ENHRY and CDR2 as SYGVKD, both from the germline V gene. Spanning cysteine to phenylalanine, the CDR3 consists of 11 amino acids. The sequence is cut down to CDR3 DNA, 33 bases in frame from base 1. V has 10 bases trimmed and J has 5 bases trimmed; junction bases matching no gene number 4. The source is a woman aged 30 to 39 with alopecia areata. Some clones in this sample may be carry-over from other donors' samples. The sample consisted of whole blood, taken in connection with sensitization to the hapten diphenylcyclopropenone (DPC). Recombination linked TRBV10-3 to TRBJ2-5, and 7 junctional nucleotides match TRBD1. Here is the DNA: TGTGCCACACAGGGGATGGAGACCCAGTACTTC. It translates to CATQGMETQYF.